Sequencing of this T cell receptor beta chain was carried out in a study of early T cells in non-severe SARS-CoV-2 infection. As for the study in general: It was bulk RNA from unsorted whole blood that was sequenced, and the chains were unpaired.

With respect to this clonotype: Its matching antigen is unknown.

Individual cDNA molecules were tagged with unique molecular identifiers, the study reported. MiXCR, applied by TCRdb to the 5' RACE reads, yields one record per CDR3 protein. The table records tens of thousands of distinct CDR3 sequences, roughly 8% of them present only once. V lost 6 bases, J lost 2 bases, and 9 bases lay in between. Germline CDR1 is MNHNS and CDR2 is SASEGT. The CDR3 spans 13 residues. Study-level findings and limits: Clonotype matching in VDJdb favored anti-spike CD8 responses and did not capture private and CD4 specificities.

The specimen sequenced was whole blood. The receptor's source is an adult who was a healthcare worker with PCR-confirmed SARS-CoV-2 infection or an uninfected control (not recorded which). J is TRBJ2-3 and V is TRBV6-1; possibly TRBD2 for D (6 bases). The CDR3 sequence: CASSVGLTDTQYF. The CDR3 DNA reads TGTGCCAGCAGCGTGGGACTCACAGATACGCAGTATTTT.